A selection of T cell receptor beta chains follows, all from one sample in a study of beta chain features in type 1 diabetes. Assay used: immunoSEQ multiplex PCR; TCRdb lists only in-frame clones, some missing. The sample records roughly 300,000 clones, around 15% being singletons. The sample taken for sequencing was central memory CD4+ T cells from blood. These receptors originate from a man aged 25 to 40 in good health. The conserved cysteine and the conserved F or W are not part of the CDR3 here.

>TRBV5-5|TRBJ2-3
ASSLGGSLRSDTQY
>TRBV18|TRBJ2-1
ASSLETGITYNEQF
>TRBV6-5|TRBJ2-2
ASSFRQNTGELF
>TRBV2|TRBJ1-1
ASSESGYTEAF
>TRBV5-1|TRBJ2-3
ASSSASGSGRANTQY
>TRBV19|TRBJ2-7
ASSPGTQDYEQY
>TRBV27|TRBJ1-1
ASSATDWDTEAF
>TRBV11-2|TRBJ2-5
ASSLGLAGGLKTQY
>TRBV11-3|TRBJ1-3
ASSLPTGSGNTIY
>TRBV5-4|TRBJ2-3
ASSLGGRITDTQY
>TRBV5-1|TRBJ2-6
ASSLRGDGANVLT
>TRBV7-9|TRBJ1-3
ASSFFSGATGNTIY
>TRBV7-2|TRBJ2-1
ASSFRGENEQF
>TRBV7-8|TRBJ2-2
ASSLVRAGELF
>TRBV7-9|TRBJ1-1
ASSLQGNTEAF
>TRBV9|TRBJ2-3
ASSVTHADTQY
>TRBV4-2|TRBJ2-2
ASSQDPSGPGRHTGELF
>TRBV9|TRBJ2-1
ASSPYSGGTTIEQF
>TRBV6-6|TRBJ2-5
AIGPGGAQETQY
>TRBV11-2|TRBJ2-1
ASSLDSTYGRRF
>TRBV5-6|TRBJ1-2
ASSLAGTNYGYT
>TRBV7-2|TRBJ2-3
ASSLVLASTDTQY
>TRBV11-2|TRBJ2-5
ASSPLETQY
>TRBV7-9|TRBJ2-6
ASSRQGSGANVLT
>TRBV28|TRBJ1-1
ATVAGAGSTEAF
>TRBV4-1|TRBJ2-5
ASSLASGGAETQY
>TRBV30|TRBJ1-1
AWTPIGGRGDTEAF
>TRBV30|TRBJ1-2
AWHRGQVYGYT
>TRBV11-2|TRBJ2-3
ASQGADTQY
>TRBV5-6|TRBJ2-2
ASSPTYTGELF
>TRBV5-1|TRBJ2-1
ASNTGTGDNEQF
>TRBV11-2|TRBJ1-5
ASSLRGAGEPGQPQH